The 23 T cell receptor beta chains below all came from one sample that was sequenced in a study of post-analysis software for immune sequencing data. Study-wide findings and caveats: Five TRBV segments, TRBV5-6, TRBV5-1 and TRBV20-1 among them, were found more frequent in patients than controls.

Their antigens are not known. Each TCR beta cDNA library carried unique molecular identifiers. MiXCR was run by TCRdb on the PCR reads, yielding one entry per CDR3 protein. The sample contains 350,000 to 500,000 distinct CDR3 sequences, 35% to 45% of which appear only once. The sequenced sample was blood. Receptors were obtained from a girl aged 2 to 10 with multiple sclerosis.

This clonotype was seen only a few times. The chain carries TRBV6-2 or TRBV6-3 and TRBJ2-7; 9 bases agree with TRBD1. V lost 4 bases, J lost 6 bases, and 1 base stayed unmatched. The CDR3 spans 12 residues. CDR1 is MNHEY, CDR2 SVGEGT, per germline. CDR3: CASSSTGGEQYF. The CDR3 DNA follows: TGTGCCAGCAGTTCGACAGGGGGCGAGCAGTACTTC.

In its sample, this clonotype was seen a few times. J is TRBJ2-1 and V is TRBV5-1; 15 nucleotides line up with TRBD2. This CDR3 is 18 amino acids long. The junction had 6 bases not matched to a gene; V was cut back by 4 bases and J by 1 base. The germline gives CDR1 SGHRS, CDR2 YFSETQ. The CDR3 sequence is CASSPGTSGRMSYNEQFF. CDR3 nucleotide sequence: TGCGCCAGCAGCCCCGGGACTAGCGGGAGGATGTCCTACAATGAGCAGTTCTTC.

The CDR3 nucleotides read TGTGCCAGCAGTTATGGAGACGACTATGGCTACACCTTC. Amino acid sequence: CASSYGDDYGYTF. The chain joins TRBV6-2 or TRBV6-3 to TRBJ1-2; D gene ambiguous. With 3 bases removed from V and 3 bases from J, the gap between germline ends came to 8 bases. The CDR3 runs to 13 residues. Germline CDR1 reads MNHEY; CDR2 reads SVGEGT.

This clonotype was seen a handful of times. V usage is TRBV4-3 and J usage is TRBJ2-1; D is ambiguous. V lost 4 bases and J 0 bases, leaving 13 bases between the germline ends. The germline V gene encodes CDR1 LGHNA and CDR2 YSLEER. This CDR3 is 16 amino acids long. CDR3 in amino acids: CASSLERLSSYNEQFF. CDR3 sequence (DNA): TGCGCCAGCAGCCTGGAGCGCCTTAGCTCCTACAATGAGCAGTTCTTC.

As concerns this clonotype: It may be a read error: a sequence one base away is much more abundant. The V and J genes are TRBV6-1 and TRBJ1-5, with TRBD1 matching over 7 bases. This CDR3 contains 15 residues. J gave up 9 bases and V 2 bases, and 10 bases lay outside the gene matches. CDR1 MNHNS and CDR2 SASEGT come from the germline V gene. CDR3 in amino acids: CASSELTGLYRPQHF. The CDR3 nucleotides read TGTGCCAGCAGTGAATTGACAGGGCTCTATCGGCCCCAGCATTTT.

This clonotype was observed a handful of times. This chain's CDR3 is CASSYMTGPQETQYF. In nucleotides, the CDR3 is TGTGCCAGCAGTTACATGACAGGGCCCCAAGAGACCCAGTACTTC. This chain connects TRBV6-5 to TRBJ2-5; 7 nucleotides line up with TRBD1. Germline V lookup: CDR1 MNHEY, CDR2 SVGAGI. The CDR3 contains 15 residues. V was clipped by 2 bases and J by 1 base; unmatched bases: 4.

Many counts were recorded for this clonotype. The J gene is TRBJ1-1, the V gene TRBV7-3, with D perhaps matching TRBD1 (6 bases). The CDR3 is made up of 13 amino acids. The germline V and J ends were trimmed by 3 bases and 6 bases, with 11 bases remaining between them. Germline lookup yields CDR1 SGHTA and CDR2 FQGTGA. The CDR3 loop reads CASSFRGGAEAFF. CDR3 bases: TGTGCCAGCAGCTTTAGGGGGGGAGCTGAAGCTTTCTTT.

The chain's CDR3 is CASSLGLTILTDTQYF. CDR3 in DNA: TGTGCCAGCAGCCTGGGGCTGACTATCCTGACAGATACGCAGTATTTT. The genes are TRBV5-6 and TRBJ2-3; TRBD1 or TRBD2 may be the D gene (5 bases each). Germline V gene sequence: CDR1 SGHDT, CDR2 YYEEEE. The V and J ends lost 4 bases and 3 bases respectively, with 18 bases between them. This CDR3 has 16 residues.

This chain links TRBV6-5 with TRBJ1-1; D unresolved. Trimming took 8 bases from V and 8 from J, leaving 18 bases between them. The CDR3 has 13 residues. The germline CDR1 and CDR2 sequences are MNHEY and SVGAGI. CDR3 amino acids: CASSRVGLGEAFF. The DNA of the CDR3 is TGTGCCAGCTCCCGGGTAGGGCTTGGGGAAGCTTTCTTT.

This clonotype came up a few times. The CDR3 nucleotides read TGCAGCGTTGTGAGACTAAACACAGATACGCAGTATTTT. Its translation: CSVVRLNTDTQYF. V is TRBV29-1 and J is TRBJ2-3; weak D call: TRBD2 (5 bases). The germline gives CDR1 SQVTM, CDR2 ANQGSEA. V lost 4 bases to trimming and J lost 2 bases, with 10 bases between them. The CDR3 extends over 13 amino acids.

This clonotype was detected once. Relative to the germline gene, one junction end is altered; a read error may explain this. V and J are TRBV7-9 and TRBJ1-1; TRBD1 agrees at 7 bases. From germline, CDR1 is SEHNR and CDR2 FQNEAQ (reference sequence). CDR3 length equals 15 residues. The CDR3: CACSLEGGGNTEAFF. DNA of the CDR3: TGTGCCTGCAGCTTAGAAGGGGGCGGGAACACTGAAGCTTTCTTT.

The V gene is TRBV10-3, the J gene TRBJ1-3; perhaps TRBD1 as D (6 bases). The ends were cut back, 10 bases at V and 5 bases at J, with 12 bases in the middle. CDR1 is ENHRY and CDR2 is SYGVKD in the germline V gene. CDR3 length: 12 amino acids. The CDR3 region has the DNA TGTGCCACCATTGACAGGAGAAACACCATATATTTT. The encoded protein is CATIDRRNTIYF.

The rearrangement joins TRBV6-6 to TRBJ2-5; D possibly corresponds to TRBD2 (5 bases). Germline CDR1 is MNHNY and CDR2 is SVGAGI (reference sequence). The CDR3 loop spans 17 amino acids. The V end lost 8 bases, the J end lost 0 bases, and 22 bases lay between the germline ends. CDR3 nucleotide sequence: TGTGCCAGCGCCGGTGGCCCGGGGATTGGAAACCAAGAGACCCAGTACTTC. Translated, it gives CASAGGPGIGNQETQYF.

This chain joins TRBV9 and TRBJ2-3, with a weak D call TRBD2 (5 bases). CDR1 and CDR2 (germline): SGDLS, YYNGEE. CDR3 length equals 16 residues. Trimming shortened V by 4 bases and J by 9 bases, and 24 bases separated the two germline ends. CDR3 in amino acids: CASSPLSRVSPSTQYF. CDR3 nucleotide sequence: TGTGCCAGCAGCCCCCTGTCGCGGGTTAGTCCTTCGACGCAGTATTTT.

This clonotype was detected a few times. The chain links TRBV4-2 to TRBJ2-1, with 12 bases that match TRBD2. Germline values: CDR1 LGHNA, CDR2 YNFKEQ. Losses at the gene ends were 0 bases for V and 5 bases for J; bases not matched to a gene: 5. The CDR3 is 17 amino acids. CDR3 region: CASSQDVGTSGHNEQFF. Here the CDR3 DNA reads TGTGCCAGCAGCCAAGATGTCGGGACTAGCGGGCACAATGAGCAGTTCTTC.

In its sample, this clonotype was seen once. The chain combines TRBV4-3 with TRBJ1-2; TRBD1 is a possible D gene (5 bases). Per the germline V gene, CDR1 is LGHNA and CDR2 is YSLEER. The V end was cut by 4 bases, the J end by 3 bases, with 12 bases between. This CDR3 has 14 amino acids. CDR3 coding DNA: TGCGCCAGCAGCCCGCGGGGGGATCACTATGGCTACACCTTC. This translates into CASSPRGDHYGYTF.

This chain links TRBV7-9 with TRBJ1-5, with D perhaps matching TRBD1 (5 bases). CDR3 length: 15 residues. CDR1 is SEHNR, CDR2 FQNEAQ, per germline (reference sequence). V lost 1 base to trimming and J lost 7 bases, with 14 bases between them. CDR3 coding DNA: TGTGCCAGCAGCTTAGGCGGAGGGCGGGACCAGCCCCAGCATTTT. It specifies CASSLGGGRDQPQHF.

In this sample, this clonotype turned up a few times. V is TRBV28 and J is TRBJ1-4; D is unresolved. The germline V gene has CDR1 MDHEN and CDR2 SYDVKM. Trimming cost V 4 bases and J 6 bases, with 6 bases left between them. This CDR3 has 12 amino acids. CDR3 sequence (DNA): TGTGCCAGCAGTTGGAGGGATGAAAAACTGTTTTTT. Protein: CASSWRDEKLFF.

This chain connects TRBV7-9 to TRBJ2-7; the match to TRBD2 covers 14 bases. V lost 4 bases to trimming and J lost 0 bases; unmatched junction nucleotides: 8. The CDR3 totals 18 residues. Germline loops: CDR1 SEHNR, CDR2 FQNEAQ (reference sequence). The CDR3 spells CASSSGTSGSGSSYEQYF. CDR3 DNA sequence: TGTGCCAGCAGCTCGGGGACTAGCGGGAGCGGGAGCTCCTACGAGCAGTACTTC.

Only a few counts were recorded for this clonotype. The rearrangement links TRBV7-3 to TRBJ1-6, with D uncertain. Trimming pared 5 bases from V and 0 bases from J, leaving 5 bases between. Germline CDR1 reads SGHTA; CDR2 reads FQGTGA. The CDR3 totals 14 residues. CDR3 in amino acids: CASSESSYNSPLHF. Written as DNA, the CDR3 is TGTGCCAGCAGCGAGAGCTCCTATAATTCACCCCTCCACTTT.

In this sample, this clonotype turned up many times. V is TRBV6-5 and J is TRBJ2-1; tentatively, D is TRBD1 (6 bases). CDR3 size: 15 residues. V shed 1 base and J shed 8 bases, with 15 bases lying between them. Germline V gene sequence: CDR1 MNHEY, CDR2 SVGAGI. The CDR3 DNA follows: TGTGCCAGCAGTTACTTGTCCCACAGGGCTCATGAGCAGTTCTTC. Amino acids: CASSYLSHRAHEQFF.

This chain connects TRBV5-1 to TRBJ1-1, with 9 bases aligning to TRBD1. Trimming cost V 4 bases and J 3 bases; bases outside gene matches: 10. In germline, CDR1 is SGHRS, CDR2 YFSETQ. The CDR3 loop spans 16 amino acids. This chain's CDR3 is CASSRRTGGRDTEAFF. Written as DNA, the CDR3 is TGCGCCAGCAGCCGTAGAACAGGGGGCAGAGACACTGAAGCTTTCTTT.

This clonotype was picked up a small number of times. The DNA of the CDR3 is TGTGCCAGCAGCTTCTTGGTTAGCGGGACGAACAATGAGCAGTTCTTC. It codes for CASSFLVSGTNNEQFF. This rearrangement joins TRBV5-6 to TRBJ2-1; 8 positions agree with TRBD2. Germline CDR1 and CDR2: SGHDT and YYEEEE. V lost 2 bases, J lost 5 bases, and 9 bases stayed unmatched. This CDR3 region has 16 residues.